The rows below give T cell receptor beta chains drawn from one sample of a study of vaccination effects on CD4 cells after COVID-19. Clones were sequenced by immunoSEQ multiplex PCR, and TCRdb holds only the in-frame ones, with some missing. The data hold roughly 57,000 clones, with more than 75% observed a single time. Their antigens remain unidentified. The sample consisted of CD4+ T cells from PBMCs cultured with HIV peptides, taken before COVID-19 vaccination. The receptors derive from a human donor who had a prior SARS-CoV-2 infection. Both conserved end residues are part of each CDR3. Fields, in order: clone size, J gene, D gene, V gene, CDR3 protein, CDR3 DNA. The D gene is left open where the match is weak. Clone size is given for some rows only: seen once, a few or many times, or a class if the clone is expanded.

size: NA; J: TRBJ2-7; D: NA; V: TRBV20-1; CDR3: CSASQFGQSYEQYF; DNA: TGCAGTGCTAGTCAGTTCGGACAGTCCTACGAGCAGTACTTC
size: NA; J: TRBJ1-1; D: TRBD1; V: TRBV3-1/TRBV3-2; CDR3: CASSQVGQGAEAFF; DNA: TGTGCCAGCAGCCAAGTGGGACAGGGGGCTGAAGCTTTCTTT
size: NA; J: TRBJ2-7; D: NA; V: TRBV2; CDR3: CASIQNPDPSYEQYF; DNA: TGTGCCAGCATTCAAAACCCGGACCCCTCCTACGAGCAGTACTTC
size: few; J: TRBJ2-1; D: TRBD2; V: TRBV29-1; CDR3: CSATPGTSYNEQFF; DNA: TGCAGCGCTACACCCGGGACTAGCTACAATGAGCAGTTCTTC
size: NA; J: TRBJ1-2; D: NA; V: TRBV2; CDR3: CASSGQAYGYTF; DNA: TGTGCCAGCAGTGGACAGGCCTATGGCTACACCTTC
size: NA; J: TRBJ2-3; D: NA; V: TRBV12-3/TRBV12-4; CDR3: CASSLRPDTQYF; DNA: TGTGCCAGCAGTTTACGACCAGATACGCAGTATTTT
size: NA; J: TRBJ1-2; D: NA; V: TRBV7-9; CDR3: CASSPTSQFYGYTF; DNA: TGTGCCAGCAGCCCAACCTCACAGTTCTATGGCTACACCTTC
size: NA; J: TRBJ1-2; D: NA; V: TRBV7-2; CDR3: CASSLDGSRGELYGYTF; DNA: TGTGCCAGCAGCTTAGACGGTTCAAGAGGGGAGCTCTATGGCTACACCTTC
size: once; J: TRBJ1-5; D: TRBD1; V: TRBV15; CDR3: CATSRDGRGNQPQHF; DNA: TGTGCCACCAGCAGAGATGGCAGGGGGAATCAGCCCCAGCATTTT
size: NA; J: TRBJ2-1; D: TRBD1; V: TRBV2; CDR3: CASRWTGGSYNEQFF; DNA: TGTGCCAGCAGGTGGACAGGGGGGTCCTACAATGAGCAGTTCTTC
size: NA; J: TRBJ2-2; D: NA; V: TRBV9; CDR3: CASSVGATNYNTGELFF; DNA: TGTGCCAGCAGCGTAGGGGCTACCAATTATAACACCGGGGAGCTGTTTTTT
size: few; J: TRBJ2-7; D: TRBD2; V: TRBV7-2; CDR3: CASSLAPSGGTYEQYF; DNA: TGTGCCAGCAGCTTAGCCCCTAGCGGGGGTACCTACGAGCAGTACTTC
size: NA; J: TRBJ2-7; D: NA; V: TRBV5-6; CDR3: CASSRLGPEQYF; DNA: TGTGCCAGCAGCCGCCTAGGACCCGAGCAGTACTTC
size: NA; J: TRBJ2-7; D: NA; V: TRBV14; CDR3: CASSETVYYEQYF; DNA: TGTGCCAGCAGCGAGACAGTGTACTACGAGCAGTACTTC
size: NA; J: TRBJ2-7; D: NA; V: TRBV4-3; CDR3: CASSQEWQHEQYF; DNA: TGCGCCAGCAGCCAAGAGTGGCAGCACGAGCAGTACTTC
size: once; J: TRBJ1-1; D: NA; V: TRBV5-1; CDR3: CASSFQRENTEAFF; DNA: TGCGCCAGCAGCTTTCAACGGGAGAACACTGAAGCTTTCTTT
size: NA; J: TRBJ1-1; D: NA; V: TRBV9; CDR3: CASSVGLPMNTEAFF; DNA: TGTGCCAGCAGCGTAGGGCTACCCATGAACACTGAAGCTTTCTTT
size: NA; J: TRBJ2-7; D: TRBD1; V: TRBV18; CDR3: CASSTRDRGRLGEQYF; DNA: TGTGCCAGCTCAACTAGGGACAGGGGGCGCTTAGGTGAGCAGTACTTC
size: once; J: TRBJ2-3; D: TRBD2; V: TRBV11-3; CDR3: CASSLAELTDTQYF; DNA: TGTGCCAGCAGCCTAGCGGAACTCACAGATACGCAGTATTTT
size: NA; J: TRBJ1-2; D: TRBD1; V: TRBV27; CDR3: CASSIRTGGGYGYTF; DNA: TGTGCCAGCAGTATACGTACAGGGGGGGGCTATGGCTACACCTTC
size: NA; J: TRBJ2-1; D: TRBD2; V: TRBV12-5; CDR3: CASGLGTSAYNEQFF; DNA: TGTGCTAGTGGTTTGGGTACTAGCGCCTACAATGAGCAGTTCTTC
size: NA; J: TRBJ2-1; D: TRBD2; V: TRBV5-4; CDR3: CASSPSGNDYNEQFF; DNA: TGTGCCAGCAGTCCTAGCGGGAACGACTACAATGAGCAGTTCTTC
size: few; J: TRBJ2-1; D: TRBD2; V: TRBV11-3; CDR3: CASSIGRTSGGYNEQFF; DNA: TGTGCCAGCAGCATCGGTAGGACTAGCGGGGGCTACAATGAGCAGTTCTTC